This paragraph covers one TCR beta chain sequence. The data are from a study of blood T cell repertoires in COVID-19. For the study at large: The origin of the acute and convalescent COVID-19 samples was the United States, Italy and Spain. PBMCs, B-cell-depleted T cells, or T cells provided the cDNA or gDNA that made up the material.

Study processing details: Amplifying reference gene primers gave estimates of nucleated cell counts. The data were produced by immunoSEQ multiplex PCR, yet TCRdb's version contains in-frame clones alone and is incomplete. The V and J calls and clone size are taken from that table; D and trimming were inferred from the DNA. The data hold around 150,000 clones, with around 90% observed a single time. This TCR derives from an older woman with active or convalescent COVID-19. Material for sequencing was peripheral blood.

The CDR3 loop is CAWSVPGQATAPLHF. The DNA of the CDR3 is TGTGCCTGGAGTGTACCCGGACAGGCTACTGCCCCCCTCCACTTT. This rearrangement joins TRBV30 to TRBJ1-6, with TRBD1 matching 7 bases. The CDR3 covers 15 residues. V was pared by 0 bases and J by 13 bases, with 12 bases of the junction left unmatched. Germline V gene data show CDR1 as GTSNPN and CDR2 as SVGIG (reference sequence).